Only a few counts were recorded for the clone carrying this TCR beta chain. Its matching antigen is unknown. This record belongs to a study of T cell repertoires in cytomegalovirus infection. Study-wide background: From public TCR beta signatures came an indication of both CMV infection and matching HLA type. Study conclusions and caveats: The cumulative frequency of public TCR beta families distinguished individuals who carried CMV together with the relevant HLA. The ex vivo response showed dominance by HLA-C-restricted CMV-specific TCR beta clonotypes.

The CDR3 has 13 amino acids. V gave up 2 bases and J gave up 8 bases, with 10 bases separating them. Germline loops: CDR1 MNHEY, CDR2 SMNVEV (reference sequence). One entry per CDR3 protein, called by TCRdb with MiXCR from the reads. The table records 630,000 or so distinct CDR3 sequences, more than 20% of them present only once. The TCR was taken from a human donor in good health (CMV status not recorded). Some clones in this sample may be carry-over from other donors' samples. The chain carries TRBV27 and TRBJ2-1; TRBD1 is a possible D gene (5 bases). Material: CD8+ T cells from PBMCs. The CDR3 loop reads CASSLRGPDEQFF. The CDR3 coding sequence is TGTGCCAGCAGTTTAAGGGGCCCGGATGAGCAGTTCTTC.